This T cell receptor beta chain was sequenced in a study of cytomegalovirus exposure and HLA in healthy donors. 13 Jbeta primers and 60 Vbeta primers were used for the PCR. Only in-frame clones appear in the TCRdb table, and some are missing; sequencing was by immunoSEQ multiplex PCR. The data show under 150,000 clones, with about 80% seen just once and around 0.92% held by the top ten. About this clone itself: Its antigen is undetermined.

V lost 4 bases and J 6 bases, leaving 12 bases between the germline ends. This CDR3 spans 13 amino acids. Germline assignment: CDR1 MNHEY and CDR2 SVGAGI. Study-wide results and caveats: When analyzed later, a missense DCLRE1C variant was found to be linked to TCR beta V- and J-gene trimming. TCR beta chains associated with HLA were, in a later analysis, more clonally expanded than equally common others.

V usage is TRBV6-5 and J usage is TRBJ1-2, with D perhaps matching TRBD1 (5 bases). The sequenced sample was PBMCs. This sequence originates from a human donor in good health. CDR3 DNA: TGTGCCAGCAGTTCGACAGCTCTTGATGGCTACACCTTC. Its translation is CASSSTALDGYTF.